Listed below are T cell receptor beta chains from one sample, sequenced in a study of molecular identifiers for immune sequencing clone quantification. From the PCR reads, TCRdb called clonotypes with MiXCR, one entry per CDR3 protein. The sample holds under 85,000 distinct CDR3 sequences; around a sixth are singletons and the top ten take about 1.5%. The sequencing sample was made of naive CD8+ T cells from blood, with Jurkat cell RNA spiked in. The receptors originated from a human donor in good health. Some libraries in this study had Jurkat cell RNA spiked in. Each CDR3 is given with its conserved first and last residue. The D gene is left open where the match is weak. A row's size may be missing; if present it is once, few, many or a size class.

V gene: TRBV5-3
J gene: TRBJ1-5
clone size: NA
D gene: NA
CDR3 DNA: TGTGCCAGCAGCTCCGGGGGGGGATCGAGCAATCAGCCCCAGCATTTT
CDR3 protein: CASSSGGGSSNQPQHF

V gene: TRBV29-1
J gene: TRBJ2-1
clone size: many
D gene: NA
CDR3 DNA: TGCAGCGCGAACCTCGTGCAGGTAGCATTCAATGAGCAGTTCTTC
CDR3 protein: CSANLVQVAFNEQFF

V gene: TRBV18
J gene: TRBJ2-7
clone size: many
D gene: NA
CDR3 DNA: TGTGCCAGCTCACCAGACTCCTACGAGCAGTACTTC
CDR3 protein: CASSPDSYEQYF

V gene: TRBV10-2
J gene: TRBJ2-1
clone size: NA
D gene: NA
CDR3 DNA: TGCGCCACTTCTAGGCATGAGCAGTTCTTC
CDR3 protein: CATSRHEQFF

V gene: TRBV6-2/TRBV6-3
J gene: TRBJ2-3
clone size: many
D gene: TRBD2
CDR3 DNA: TGTGCCAGCAGTCCTTTCCGACTAGCGGGAGACTTTCTCACAGATACGCAGTATTTT
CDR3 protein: CASSPFRLAGDFLTDTQYF

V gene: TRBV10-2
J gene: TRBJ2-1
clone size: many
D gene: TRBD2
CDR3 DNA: TGCGCCAGCAGTTTAGGACTAGCGGGGAGTTTCGGTGAGCAGTTCTTC
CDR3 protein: CASSLGLAGSFGEQFF

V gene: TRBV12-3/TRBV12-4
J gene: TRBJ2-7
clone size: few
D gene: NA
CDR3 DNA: TGTGCCAGCGGACCGGACGCCTACGAGCAGTACTTC
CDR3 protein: CASGPDAYEQYF

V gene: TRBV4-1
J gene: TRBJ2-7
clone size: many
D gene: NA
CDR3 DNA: TGCGCCAGCAGCCAAGTCGGGCCTGAGGACGAGCAGTACTTC
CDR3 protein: CASSQVGPEDEQYF

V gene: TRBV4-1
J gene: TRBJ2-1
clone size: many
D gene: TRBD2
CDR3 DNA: TGCGCCAGCAGCCAGCCAACTAGCGGGAGGACAACCTACAATGAGCAGTTCTTC
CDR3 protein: CASSQPTSGRTTYNEQFF

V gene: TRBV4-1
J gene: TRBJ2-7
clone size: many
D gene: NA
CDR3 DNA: TGCGCCAGCAGCCACCTCCAGGACGAGCAGTACTTC
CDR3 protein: CASSHLQDEQYF

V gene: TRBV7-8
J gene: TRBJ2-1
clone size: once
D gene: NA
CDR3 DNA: TGTGCCAGCAGCCCCCTGGGCTCCTACAATGAGCAGTTCTTC
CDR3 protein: CASSPLGSYNEQFF

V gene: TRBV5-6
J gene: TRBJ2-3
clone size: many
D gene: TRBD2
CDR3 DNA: TGTGCCAGCAGCTTGCCTACTAGCGGGGTCACAGATACGCAGTATTTT
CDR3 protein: CASSLPTSGVTDTQYF

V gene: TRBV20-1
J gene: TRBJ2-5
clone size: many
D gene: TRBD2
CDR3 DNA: TGCAGTGCTAGAGAGCTAGCGGGCAAGACACAAGAGACCCAGTACTTC
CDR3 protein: CSARELAGKTQETQYF

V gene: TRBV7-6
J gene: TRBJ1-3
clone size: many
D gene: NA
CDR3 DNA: TGTGCCAGCAGCTTATATTCCCCAGGGGCAAGAGGAAACACCATATATTTT
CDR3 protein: CASSLYSPGARGNTIYF

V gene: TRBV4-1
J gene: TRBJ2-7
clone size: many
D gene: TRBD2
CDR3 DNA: TGCGCCAGCAGCCACGGGACTAGCGGGCAGTACGAGCAGTACTTC
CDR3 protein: CASSHGTSGQYEQYF

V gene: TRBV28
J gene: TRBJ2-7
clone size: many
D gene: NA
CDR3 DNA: TGTGCCAGCAGTTTATGGATCCACGAGCAGTACTTC
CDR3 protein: CASSLWIHEQYF

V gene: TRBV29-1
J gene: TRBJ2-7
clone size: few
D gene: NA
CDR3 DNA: TGCAGCGTTGGGGGCAGGGGCTCATACGAGCAGTACTTC
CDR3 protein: CSVGGRGSYEQYF

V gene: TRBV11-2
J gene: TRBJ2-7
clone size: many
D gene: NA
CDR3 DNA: TGTGCCAGCAGCCTGGGGGGGGCTCCCACCTACGAGCAGTACTTC
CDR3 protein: CASSLGGAPTYEQYF

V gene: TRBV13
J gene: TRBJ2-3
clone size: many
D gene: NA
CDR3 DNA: TGTGCCAGCAGCTGGACGGGTTCCTGGGGCACAGATACGCAGTATTTT
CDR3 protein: CASSWTGSWGTDTQYF

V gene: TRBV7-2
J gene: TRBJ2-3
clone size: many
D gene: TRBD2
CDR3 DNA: TGTGCCAGCAGCCGCACTAGCGGGAGTCTCGATACGCAGTATTTT
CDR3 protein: CASSRTSGSLDTQYF

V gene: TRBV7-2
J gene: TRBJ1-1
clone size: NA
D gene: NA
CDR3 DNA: TGTGCCAGCAGCTTGAGGGGTTGGAACACTGAAGCTTTCTTT
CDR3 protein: CASSLRGWNTEAFF

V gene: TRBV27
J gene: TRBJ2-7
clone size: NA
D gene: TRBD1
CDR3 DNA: TGTGCCAGCAGTCCCGGGACAGGTATTCTCTACGAGCAGTACTTC
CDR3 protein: CASSPGTGILYEQYF

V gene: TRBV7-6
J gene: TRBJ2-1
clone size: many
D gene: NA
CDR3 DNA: TGTGCCAGCAGCTTAGCTGGACCCACAAATGAGCAGTTCTTC
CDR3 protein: CASSLAGPTNEQFF

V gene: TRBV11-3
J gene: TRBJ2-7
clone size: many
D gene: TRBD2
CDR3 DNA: TGTGCCAGCAGCTTAGTGGCTAGCGGGAGTTACGAGCAGTACTTC
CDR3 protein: CASSLVASGSYEQYF

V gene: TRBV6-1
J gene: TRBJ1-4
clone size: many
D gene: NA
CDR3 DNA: TGTGCCAGCGTTTTCACGGAAGCAACTAATGAAAAACTGTTTTTT
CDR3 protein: CASVFTEATNEKLFF

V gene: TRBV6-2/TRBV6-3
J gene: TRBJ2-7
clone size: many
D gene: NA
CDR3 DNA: TGTGCCAGCAGCCTCCGACATGCCTACGAGCAGTACTTC
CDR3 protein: CASSLRHAYEQYF

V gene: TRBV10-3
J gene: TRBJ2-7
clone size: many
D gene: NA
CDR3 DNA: TGTGCCATCAGTGAGTCGATCGTAGGGGCCTACGAGCAGTACTTC
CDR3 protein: CAISESIVGAYEQYF

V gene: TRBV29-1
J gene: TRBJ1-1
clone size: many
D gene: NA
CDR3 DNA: TGCAGCGTGCGGTGGACGGTTATGAACACTGAAGCTTTCTTT
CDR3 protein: CSVRWTVMNTEAFF

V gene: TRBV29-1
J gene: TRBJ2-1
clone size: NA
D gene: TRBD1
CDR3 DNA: TGCAGCGTCGTTAGGGGGCATGAGCAGTTCTTC
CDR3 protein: CSVVRGHEQFF

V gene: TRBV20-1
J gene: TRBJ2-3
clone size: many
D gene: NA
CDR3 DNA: TGCAGTGCTAGCCCGGGACCCAGGAGCACAGATACGCAGTATTTT
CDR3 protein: CSASPGPRSTDTQYF

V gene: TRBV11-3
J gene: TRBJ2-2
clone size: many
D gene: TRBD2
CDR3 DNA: TGTGCCAGCAGCCGACCCCGACTAGCGGGGAACACCGGGGAGCTGTTTTTT
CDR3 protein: CASSRPRLAGNTGELFF

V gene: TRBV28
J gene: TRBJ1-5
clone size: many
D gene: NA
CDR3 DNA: TGTGCCAGCAACCCAACCGATTATAGCAATCAGCCCCAGCATTTT
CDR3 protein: CASNPTDYSNQPQHF

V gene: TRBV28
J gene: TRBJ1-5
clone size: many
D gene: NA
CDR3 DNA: TGTGCCAGCAGTAACACAGGGTTAGGGCAGCCCCAGCATTTT
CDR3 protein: CASSNTGLGQPQHF

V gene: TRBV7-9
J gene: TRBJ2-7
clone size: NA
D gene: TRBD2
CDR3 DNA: TGTGCCAGCCTGCGGGAGGCGCCCTACGAGCAGTACTTC
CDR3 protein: CASLREAPYEQYF

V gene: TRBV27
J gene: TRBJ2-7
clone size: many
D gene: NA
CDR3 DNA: TGTGCCAGCAGTCCCGCTTTGGCCTACGAGCAGTACTTC
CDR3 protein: CASSPALAYEQYF

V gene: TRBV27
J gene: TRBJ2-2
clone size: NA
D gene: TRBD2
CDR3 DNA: TGTGCCAGCAGAAAACCAGGGACTAGCGTGAACACCGGGGAGCTGTTTTTT
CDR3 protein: CASRKPGTSVNTGELFF

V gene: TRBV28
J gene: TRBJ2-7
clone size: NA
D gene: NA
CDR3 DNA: TGTGTCAGCAGTTTCCTCGGATTAAGTTACGAGCAGTACTTC
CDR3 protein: CVSSFLGLSYEQYF

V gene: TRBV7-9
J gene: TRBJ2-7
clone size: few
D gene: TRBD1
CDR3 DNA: TGTGCCGGCAGCTTAGGGACAGGGAACGAGCAGTACTTC
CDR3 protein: CAGSLGTGNEQYF

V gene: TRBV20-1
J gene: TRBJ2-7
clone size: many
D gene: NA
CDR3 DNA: TGCAGTGCTAGAGATAGCAGCGCCTACGAGCAGTACTTC
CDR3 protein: CSARDSSAYEQYF

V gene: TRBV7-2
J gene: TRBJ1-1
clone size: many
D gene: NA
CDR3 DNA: TGTGCCAGCAGATACAAGGGCACTGAAGCTTTCTTT
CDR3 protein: CASRYKGTEAFF

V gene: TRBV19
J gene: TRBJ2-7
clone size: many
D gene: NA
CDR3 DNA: TGTGCCAGTAGTATAGATCGTCCGAGCAGGTCCTACGAGCAGTACTTC
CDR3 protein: CASSIDRPSRSYEQYF

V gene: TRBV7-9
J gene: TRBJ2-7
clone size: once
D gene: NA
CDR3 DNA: TGTGCCAGCAGCAAGGGGCTCTACGAGCAGTACTTC
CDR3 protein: CASSKGLYEQYF

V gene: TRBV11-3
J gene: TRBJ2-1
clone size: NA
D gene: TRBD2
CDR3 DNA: TGTGCCAGCAGCTTTTTAGCGGGAGACTGGTATGAGCAGCTCTTC
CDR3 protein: CASSFLAGDWYEQLF

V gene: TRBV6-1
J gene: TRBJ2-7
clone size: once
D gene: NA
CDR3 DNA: TGTGCCAGCAGTGAATCGGCTTACTACCCCTACGAGCAGTACTTC
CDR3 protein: CASSESAYYPYEQYF

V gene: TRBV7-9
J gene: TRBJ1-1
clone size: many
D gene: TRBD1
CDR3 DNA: TGTGCCAGCAGCTTAGCGAGGAGGGGGCCCACTGAAGCTTTCTTT
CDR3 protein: CASSLARRGPTEAFF

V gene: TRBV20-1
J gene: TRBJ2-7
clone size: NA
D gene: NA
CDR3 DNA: TGCAGTGCTAGAGATTTGGCTTACTCCTACGAGCAGTACTTC
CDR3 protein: CSARDLAYSYEQYF

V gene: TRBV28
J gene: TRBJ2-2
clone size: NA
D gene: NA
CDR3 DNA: TGTGCCAGCAGTGCGTCCGGGGAGCTGTTTTTT
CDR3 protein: CASSASGELFF

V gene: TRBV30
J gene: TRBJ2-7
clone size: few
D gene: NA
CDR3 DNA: TGTGCCTGGAGTAAGAGTCTGCTGAACGAGCAGTACTTC
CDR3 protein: CAWSKSLLNEQYF

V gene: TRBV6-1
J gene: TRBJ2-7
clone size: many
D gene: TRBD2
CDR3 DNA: TGTGCCAGCAGTGATGGACTAGCGGGAGTCTACGAGCAGTACTTC
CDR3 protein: CASSDGLAGVYEQYF

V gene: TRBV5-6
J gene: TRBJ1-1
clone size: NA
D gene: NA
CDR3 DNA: TGTGCCAGCAGCTTGTTCAGGGATGTAGGGTACACTGAAGCTTTCTTT
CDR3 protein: CASSLFRDVGYTEAFF

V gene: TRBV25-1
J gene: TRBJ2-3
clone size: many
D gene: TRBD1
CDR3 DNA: TGTGCCAGCAGTGATCGTGTGACAGGGGGTTCAGATACGCAGTATTTT
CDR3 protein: CASSDRVTGGSDTQYF

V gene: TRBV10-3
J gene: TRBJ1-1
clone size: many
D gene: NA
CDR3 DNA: TGTGCCATCAGTGGGGAGGGGGGGATGAACACTGAAGCTTTCTTT
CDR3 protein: CAISGEGGMNTEAFF

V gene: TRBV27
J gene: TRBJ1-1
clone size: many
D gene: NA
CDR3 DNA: TGTGCCAGCAGTTTATCGCCCGGACAGCTGAACACTGAAGCTTTCTTT
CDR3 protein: CASSLSPGQLNTEAFF

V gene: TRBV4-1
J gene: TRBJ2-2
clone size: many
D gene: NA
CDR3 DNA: TGCGCCAGCAGCCAAACCTTGGGGCGGAGGGACACCGGGGAGCTGTTTTTT
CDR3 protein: CASSQTLGRRDTGELFF

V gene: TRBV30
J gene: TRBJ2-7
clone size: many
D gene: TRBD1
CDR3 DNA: TGTGCCTGGAGTACCGGGACAGGGTCCTACGAGCAGTACTTC
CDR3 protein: CAWSTGTGSYEQYF

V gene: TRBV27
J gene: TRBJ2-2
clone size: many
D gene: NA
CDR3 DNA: TGTGCCAGCAGTTTATTCGGGGGTAGCGCCGGGGAGCTGTTTTTT
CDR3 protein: CASSLFGGSAGELFF

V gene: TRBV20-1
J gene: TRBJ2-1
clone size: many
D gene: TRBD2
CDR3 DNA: TGCAGTGCTAGAGCCGTGCGACTAGCGGGATACAATGAGCAGTTCTTC
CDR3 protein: CSARAVRLAGYNEQFF

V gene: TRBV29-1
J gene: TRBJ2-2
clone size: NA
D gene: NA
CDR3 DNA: TGCAGCGTTGACCGGGGAACCGGGGAGCTGTTTTTT
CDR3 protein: CSVDRGTGELFF